This entry lists 5 T cell receptor beta chains sequenced from one sample in a study of early T cells in non-severe SARS-CoV-2 infection (dated by TCRdb to the early 2020s). Receptor amplification or capture employed 5' RACE. For sequencing, a NextSeq 500 was employed. In TCRdb, the public reads were trimmed at Q25 with fastp and aligned with MiXCR, with productive beta chains retained. Records with the same CDR3 protein are collapsed into one entry carrying the most frequent genes and DNA. Present in this sample are 75,000 to 80,000 distinct CDR3 sequences, about 11% of which were seen just once. The ten most abundant clones make up around 11% of the sample. The sequencing used whole blood, collected at baseline. Receptors were obtained from an adult who was a healthcare worker with PCR-confirmed SARS-CoV-2 infection or an uninfected control (not recorded which).

A few counts support this clonotype. The J gene is TRBJ1-2, the V gene TRBV18, with 7 bases fitting TRBD1. The CDR3 has 15 residues. After removal of 3 bases from V and 5 bases from J, the junction contained 9 bases not matched to a gene. The germline V gene has CDR1 KGHSH and CDR2 LQKENI. The CDR3 reads CASSPWDSLGYGYTF. In DNA form, the CDR3 reads TGTGCCAGCTCACCGTGGGACAGCTTGGGTTATGGCTACACCTTC.

This clonotype was seen more than once but under ten times. The rearrangement links TRBV11-2 to TRBJ2-1, with no clear D. Trimming took 2 bases from V and 8 from J, leaving 10 bases between them. The CDR3 length is 13 residues. Germline assignment: CDR1 SGHAT and CDR2 FQNNGV. The CDR3 spells CASSLLHGHEQFF. The CDR3 coding sequence is TGTGCCAGCAGCTTACTCCACGGCCATGAGCAGTTCTTC.

The chain uses TRBV29-1 and TRBJ2-2; D is perhaps TRBD1 (5 bases). The CDR3 extends over 15 amino acids. Trimming left V 7 bases short and J 7 bases short, with 22 bases between. CDR1 is SQVTM and CDR2 is ANQGSEA in the germline V gene. Written as DNA, the CDR3 is TGCAGCGCGAAGGGCAGGGTAGAACTGGGCGGGGAGCTGTTTTTT. Encoded protein: CSAKGRVELGGELFF.

This clonotype came up a few times. The chain carries TRBV2 and TRBJ2-2; weak D call: TRBD1 (6 bases). The CDR3 covers 16 residues. Trimming stripped 7 bases from V and 0 bases from J, with 15 bases between. The germline gives CDR1 SNHLY, CDR2 FYNNEI. The CDR3 DNA reads as TGTGCCAGCAACAAGAACAGGGTGGCGAACACCGGGGAGCTGTTTTTT. This translates into CASNKNRVANTGELFF. The full variable domain, with the rest looked up from reference TRBV2 and TRBJ2-2, is EPEVTQTPSHQVTQMGQEVILRCVPISNHLYFYWYRQILGQKVEFLVSFYNNEISEKSEIFDDQFSVERPDGSNFTLKIRSTKLEDSAMYFCASNKNRVANTGELFFGEGSRLTVL.

This clonotype was recorded at least ten times. This sequence joins TRBV4-2 and TRBJ2-6; D gene ambiguous. The CDR3 runs to 16 residues. The V gene lost 4 bases and the J gene lost 0 bases, with 10 bases spanning the gap. In germline, CDR1 is LGHNA, CDR2 YNFKEQ. As DNA, the CDR3 is TGTGCCAGCAGCCCCCAGTTGTTCTCTGGGGCCAACGTCCTGACTTTC. Translated: CASSPQLFSGANVLTF.